This entry describes one T cell receptor beta chain. The CDR3 covers 15 residues. Germline V gene sequence: CDR1 MNHNS, CDR2 SASEGT. V gave up 7 bases and J gave up 1 base, with 14 bases separating them. The sample comes from a study of OX40 agonist ivuxolimab in advanced cancers. Sequencing used immunoSEQ multiplex PCR; TCRdb keeps in-frame clones, though not all of them. The sample shows fewer than 90,000 clones, around nine tenths of them seen only once. This receptor was identified in an adult with an advanced solid tumor such as melanoma, head and neck, liver or kidney cancer. The sequencing used CD4+ or CD8+ T cells sorted from blood, collected in a trial of the OX40 agonist ivuxolimab. The chain joins TRBV6-1 to TRBJ1-5; D ambiguous. In DNA, the CDR3 is TGTGCCAGCACCGCGGGTGCATCGAGCAATCAGCCCCAGCATTTT. This translates into CASTAGASSNQPQHF.